The rows below give T cell receptor beta chains drawn from one sample of a study of T cell repertoires and HLA-DP antigens. What these receptors recognize is not known. Generated by immunoSEQ multiplex PCR, the TCRdb table keeps only in-frame clones and is missing some. Among around 90,000 clones listed, about 89% were seen once. Specimen: CD4+ T cells from PBMCs. These receptors came from a man between 50 and 59 years old in good health and CMV-seronegative. Both conserved end residues are part of each CDR3. Each record gives: V gene, clone size, J gene, D gene, CDR3 protein, CDR3 DNA. D genes are given only for firm matches. Only part of the rows carry a size: once, few, many, or a class if the clone is expanded.

TRBV5-1	few	TRBJ2-7	TRBD1	CASSPTGGAAYEQYF	TGCGCCAGCAGCCCGACAGGGGGGGCGGCCTACGAGCAGTACTTC
TRBV27	.	TRBJ2-3	.	CASSSSDSFTDTQYF	TGTGCCAGCAGTTCCTCAGACAGTTTCACAGATACGCAGTATTTT
TRBV25-1	.	TRBJ2-7	TRBD1	CASSLPGTGSHEQYF	TGTGCCAGCAGTCTCCCCGGGACAGGGTCACACGAGCAGTACTTC
TRBV6-5	.	TRBJ2-5	TRBD1	CASSFHRGSQETQYF	TGTGCCAGCAGTTTTCACAGGGGAAGCCAAGAGACCCAGTACTTC
TRBV7-8	.	TRBJ2-2	TRBD2	CASSLRSGVNTGELFF	TGTGCCAGCAGCTTACGGAGCGGGGTGAACACCGGGGAGCTGTTTTTT
TRBV10-3	.	TRBJ2-7	TRBD2	CAISGGGGVLEEQYF	TGTGCCATCAGTGGCGGCGGGGGGGTACTGGAAGAGCAGTACTTC
TRBV25-1	once	TRBJ2-5	TRBD2	CASSDPAMRGAGETQYF	TGTGCCAGCAGTGACCCCGCAATGCGGGGGGCGGGAGAGACCCAGTACTTC
TRBV7-2	.	TRBJ2-2	TRBD1	CASSLGQGAGTGELFF	TGTGCCAGCAGCTTAGGACAGGGGGCGGGTACCGGGGAGCTGTTTTTT
TRBV18	once	TRBJ2-1	TRBD1	CASSPRQGRNEQFF	TGTGCCAGCTCACCACGACAGGGCCGGAATGAGCAGTTCTTC
TRBV27	.	TRBJ2-7	TRBD2	CASSLRLAGGPTHEQYF	TGTGCCAGCAGTTTAAGACTAGCGGGAGGCCCTACCCACGAGCAGTACTTC
TRBV29-1	.	TRBJ2-2	TRBD1	CSVAGGSGGNGELFF	TGCAGCGTCGCCGGGGGTTCAGGGGGCAACGGGGAGCTGTTTTTT
TRBV18	.	TRBJ2-7	TRBD1	CASSLTGTGGYEQYF	TGTGCCAGCTCACTGACCGGGACAGGAGGGTACGAGCAGTACTTC
TRBV7-2	once	TRBJ2-2	.	CASSLAGAGVSGELFF	TGTGCCAGCAGCTTAGCGGGGGCGGGAGTCTCCGGGGAGCTGTTTTTT
TRBV11-2	few	TRBJ2-2	.	CASSLRLRTKNTGELFF	TGTGCCAGCAGCTTAAGGTTACGGACAAAGAACACCGGGGAGCTGTTTTTT
TRBV30	.	TRBJ2-1	.	CAWTSVDEQFF	TGTGCCTGGACTAGCGTAGATGAGCAGTTCTTC
TRBV7-9	once	TRBJ2-5	.	CASSPTSVGAGQETQYF	TGTGCCAGCAGCCCCACGTCGGTGGGGGCGGGGCAAGAGACCCAGTACTTC
TRBV30	.	TRBJ2-3	TRBD2	CAWRSSGVGTDTQYF	TGTGCCTGGAGGTCTAGCGGGGTGGGCACAGATACGCAGTATTTT
TRBV7-2	.	TRBJ1-1	TRBD1	CASSLGGTANTEAFF	TGTGCCAGCAGCTTAGGCGGGACAGCGAACACTGAAGCTTTCTTT